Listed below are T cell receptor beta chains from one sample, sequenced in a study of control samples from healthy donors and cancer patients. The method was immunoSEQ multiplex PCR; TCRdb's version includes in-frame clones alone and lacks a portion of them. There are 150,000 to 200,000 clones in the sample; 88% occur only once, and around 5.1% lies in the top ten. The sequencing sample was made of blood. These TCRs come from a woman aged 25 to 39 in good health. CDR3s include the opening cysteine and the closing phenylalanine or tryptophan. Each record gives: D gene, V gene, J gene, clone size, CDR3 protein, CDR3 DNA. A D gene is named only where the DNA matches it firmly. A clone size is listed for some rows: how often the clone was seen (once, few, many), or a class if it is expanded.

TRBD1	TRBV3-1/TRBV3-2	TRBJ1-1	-	CASSHHRGTTEAFF	TGTGCCAGCAGCCACCACAGGGGTACCACTGAAGCTTTCTTT
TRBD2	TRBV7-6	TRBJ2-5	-	CASSFGLAGGRRGQETQYF	TGTGCCAGCAGCTTCGGACTAGCGGGAGGGCGACGAGGGCAGGAGACCCAGTACTTC
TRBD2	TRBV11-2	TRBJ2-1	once	CASSPPGLGYNEQFF	TGTGCCAGCAGCCCACCGGGACTAGGTTACAATGAGCAGTTCTTC
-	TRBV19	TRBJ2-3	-	CATGGSAFTDTQYF	TGTGCCACGGGTGGGAGCGCCTTCACAGATACGCAGTATTTT
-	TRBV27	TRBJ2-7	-	CASSLGGLVHEQYF	TGTGCCAGCAGTTTAGGGGGACTGGTCCACGAGCAGTACTTC
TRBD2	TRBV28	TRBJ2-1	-	CASSSSSGRAGNEQFF	TGTGCCAGCAGTTCCTCTAGCGGGAGGGCCGGAAATGAGCAGTTCTTC
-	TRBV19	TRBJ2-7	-	CASRGPGHLYEQYF	TGTGCCAGTAGGGGGCCGGGACACCTCTACGAGCAGTACTTC
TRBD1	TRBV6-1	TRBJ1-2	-	CASSEGQGYGYGYTF	TGTGCCAGCAGTGAAGGACAGGGGTACGGCTATGGCTACACCTTC
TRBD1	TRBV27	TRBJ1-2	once	CASSLSGTDNYGYTF	TGTGCCAGCAGTTTATCGGGGACAGATAACTATGGCTACACCTTC
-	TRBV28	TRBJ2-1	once	CASSLEGSLSYNEQFF	TGTGCCAGCAGTTTAGAGGGCAGCTTATCATACAATGAGCAGTTCTTC
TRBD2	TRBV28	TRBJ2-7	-	CASSFTLAELTYEQYF	TGTGCCAGCAGTTTTACACTAGCGGAACTCACCTACGAGCAGTACTTC
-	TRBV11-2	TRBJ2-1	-	CASSLRGSSYNEQFF	TGTGCCAGCAGCTTACGAGGGAGCTCCTACAATGAGCAGTTCTTC
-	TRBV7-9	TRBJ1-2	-	CASSLSQGDRPAYGYTF	TGTGCCAGCAGCTTATCACAGGGAGATCGACCAGCTTATGGCTACACCTTC
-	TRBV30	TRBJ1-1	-	CAWTSDNLNTEAFF	TGTGCCTGGACCTCGGACAACTTGAACACTGAAGCTTTCTTT
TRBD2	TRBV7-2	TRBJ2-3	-	CASIGREGLGADTQYF	TGTGCCAGCATTGGACGGGAGGGGCTTGGGGCAGATACGCAGTATTTT
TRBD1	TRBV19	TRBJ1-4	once	CASSKGQATNEKLFF	TGTGCCAGTAGTAAAGGACAGGCAACTAATGAAAAACTGTTTTTT
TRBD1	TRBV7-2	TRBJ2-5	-	CASSLRQGQQTQYF	TGTGCCAGCAGCTTAAGACAGGGTCAGCAGACCCAGTACTTC
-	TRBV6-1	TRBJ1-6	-	CASSEGNSPLHF	TGTGCCAGCAGTGAAGGGAATTCACCCCTCCACTTT
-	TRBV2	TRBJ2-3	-	CASSLTDTQYF	TGTGCCAGCAGTCTCACAGATACGCAGTATTTT
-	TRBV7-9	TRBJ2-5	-	CASSSPHSRGKGNQETQYF	TGTGCCAGCAGCTCCCCCCACTCCCGGGGCAAGGGGAACCAAGAGACCCAGTACTTC
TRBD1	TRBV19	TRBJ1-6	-	CASGQGILASSPLHF	TGTGCCAGCGGACAGGGAATATTGGCCTCGTCACCCCTCCACTTT
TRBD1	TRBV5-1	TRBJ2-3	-	CASSFPRGPNTDTQYF	TGCGCCAGCAGCTTTCCTAGGGGGCCGAACACAGATACGCAGTATTTT
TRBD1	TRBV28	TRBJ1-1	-	CASSLGDRVLITEAFF	TGTGCCAGCAGTTTAGGGGACAGGGTTTTAATCACTGAAGCTTTCTTT
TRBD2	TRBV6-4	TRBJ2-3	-	CASSEGGRAGDTQYF	TGTGCCAGCAGTGAGGGCGGGAGGGCTGGCGATACGCAGTATTTT
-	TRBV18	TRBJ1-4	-	CASSPDRNEKLFF	TGTGCCAGCTCACCAGACAGGAATGAAAAACTGTTTTTT
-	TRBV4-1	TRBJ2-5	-	CASSQLGGTQYF	TGCGCCAGCAGCCAACTAGGGGGGACCCAGTACTTC
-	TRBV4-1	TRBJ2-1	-	CASSQDGTGREQFF	TGCGCCAGCAGCCAAGATGGCACAGGGAGGGAGCAGTTCTTC
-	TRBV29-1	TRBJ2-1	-	CSFGGVRGPRRSSYNEQFF	TGCAGCTTTGGGGGGGTCCGGGGGCCCAGGCGCTCCTCCTACAATGAGCAGTTCTTC
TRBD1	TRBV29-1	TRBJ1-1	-	CSVVKRAGGTEAFF	TGCAGCGTTGTGAAAAGGGCAGGGGGCACTGAAGCTTTCTTT
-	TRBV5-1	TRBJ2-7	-	CASSLTGTYEQYF	TGCGCCAGCAGCTTGACAGGCACATACGAGCAGTACTTC
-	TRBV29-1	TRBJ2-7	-	CSVERQGYEQYF	TGCAGCGTTGAGAGGCAGGGGTACGAGCAGTACTTC